Reported below is one T cell receptor beta chain. Its antigen remains unknown. This CDR3 contains 13 residues. CDR1 is LGHNA and CDR2 is YSLEER in the germline V gene. V lost 0 bases to trimming and J lost 8 bases, with 8 bases between them. The primer mix had 60 Vbeta and 13 Jbeta primers. Generated by immunoSEQ multiplex PCR, the TCRdb table keeps only in-frame clones and is missing some. The sample yields 150,000 or so clones, approximately 82% seen once. These data originate in a study of cytomegalovirus exposure and HLA in healthy donors. Overall study: In a previous analysis, 117 million unique TCR beta sequences were found from 150 million to 200 million T cells.

The study's findings and limits: There were over 150 TCR beta chains listed as cytomegalovirus-associated. Rare TCR sequences dominated, though some public TCRs recurred in many donors. Later analysis identified around 15,000 TCR beta sequences associated with HLA alleles, using a false discovery rate threshold of 0.05.

The sequence was obtained from a male donor in good health and CMV-seronegative. The chain recombines TRBV4-3 with TRBJ2-1; D may be TRBD2 (5 bases). Specimen: PBMCs. The CDR3 nucleotides are TGCGCCAGCAGCCAAGATCGGGGTTATGAGCAGTTCTTC. Its translation: CASSQDRGYEQFF.